Below are 5 T cell receptor beta chains sequenced from a single sample in a study of blood T cell repertoires in COVID-19. Profiling relied on immunoSEQ multiplex PCR, and the TCRdb table lists in-frame clones only, not all of them. Among a few hundred thousand clones listed, more than 75% were seen once. Sequencing was done on a sample of PBMCs or T cells enriched from blood (not recorded which). Every receptor here comes from a woman aged 25 to 45 who had recovered from COVID-19.

This chain uses TRBV9 with TRBJ2-1; the match to TRBD1 covers 12 bases. The CDR3 has 14 residues. V was pared by 7 bases and J by 7 bases, with 6 bases of the junction left unmatched. From germline, CDR1 is SGDLS and CDR2 YYNGEE. This CDR3 reads CASGRDRGRNEQFF. Written as DNA, the CDR3 is TGTGCCAGCGGCCGGGACAGGGGGCGAAATGAGCAGTTCTTC.

To note about this clone: Germline and junction disagree at one end, which may indicate a read error. The V call is TRBV7-6, the J call TRBJ2-5; D may be TRBD2 (7 bases). The CDR3 extends over 14 amino acids. Germline-derived CDR1 and CDR2 are SGHVS and FNYEAQ. The CDR3 reads CASSWPGGQETQYF. The CDR3 DNA sequence: TGTGCCAGCAGTTGGCCGGGGGGACAAGAAACCCAGTACTTC.

The rearrangement links TRBV11-2 to TRBJ1-2, with D perhaps matching TRBD1 (5 bases). Germline V lookup: CDR1 SGHAT, CDR2 FQNNGV. Trimming removed 5 bases at V and 8 bases at J, with 18 bases between. The CDR3 covers 14 residues. The CDR3 coding sequence is TGTGCCAGCAGCCCAAGCCAGGGATTGGGCGGCTACACCTTC. Protein product: CASSPSQGLGGYTF.

The chain has TRBV6-5 and TRBJ2-3; 9 bases are shared with TRBD2. J was trimmed by 4 bases and V by 0 bases; bases with no gene match: 5. Germline lookup yields CDR1 MNHEY and CDR2 SVGAGI. The CDR3 extends over 16 amino acids. The CDR3 here is CASSYSPRGGADTQYF. The CDR3 region has the DNA TGTGCCAGCAGTTACTCGCCGCGGGGGGGGGCAGATACGCAGTATTTT.

The V and J genes are TRBV4-1 and TRBJ2-1, with 9 bases matching TRBD1. Germline trimming cut 4 bases from V and 4 bases from J; bases unmatched to any gene: 5. Germline values: CDR1 MGHRA, CDR2 YSYEKL. This CDR3 spans 15 amino acids. CDR3 protein: CASSPRQGVYNEQFF. The CDR3 bases are TGCGCCAGCAGCCCCCGACAGGGGGTTTACAATGAGCAGTTCTTC.